These 13 T cell receptor beta chains were sequenced from one sample in a study of T cell changes during pregnancy in multiple sclerosis. This table comes from immunoSEQ multiplex PCR, and its TCRdb copy is limited to in-frame clones, with some not included. Of 83,000 or so clones listed, 90% to 95% are singletons. The sequencing used peripheral blood, collected after pregnancy. The receptors shown here come from a female donor in good health, enrolled as a control in a pregnancy study.

This rearrangement joins TRBV20-1 to TRBJ2-1; no definite D call. The V gene's germline CDR1 is DFQATT and CDR2 SNEGSKA (reference sequence). The V end was cut by 3 bases, the J end by 5 bases, with 5 bases between. The CDR3 runs to 11 residues. The DNA for the CDR3 is TGCAGTGCTAGCCCTAACAATGAGCAGTTCTTC. As protein: CSASPNNEQFF.

The CDR3 DNA is TGTGCCAGCAGTTTATCACCAGGGAATAGCTACACCTTC. This translates into CASSLSPGNSYTF. The chain employs TRBV27 and TRBJ1-2; D might be TRBD1 (5 bases). The CDR3 runs 13 residues. Trimming pared 0 bases from V and 9 bases from J, leaving 11 bases between. Germline CDR1 reads MNHEY; CDR2 reads SMNVEV (reference sequence).

The chain combines TRBV27 with TRBJ2-5, with TRBD2 identical over 10 bases. J gave up 0 bases and V 6 bases, and 1 base lay outside the gene matches. CDR1 and CDR2 from the germline V gene are MNHEY and SMNVEV (reference sequence). The CDR3 is made up of 14 amino acids. CDR3 residues: CASRGLANQETQYF. CDR3 coding DNA: TGTGCCAGCAGGGGACTAGCGAACCAAGAGACCCAGTACTTC.

The chain recombines TRBV2 with TRBJ1-5, with a weak D call TRBD1 (5 bases). V lost 5 bases and J 0 bases, leaving 11 bases between the germline ends. CDR3 length: 15 amino acids. Germline V CDR1 and CDR2: SNHLY, FYNNEI. CDR3 DNA: TGTGCCAGCAGTTTCGACAGATATAGCAATCAGCCCCAGCATTTT. It codes for CASSFDRYSNQPQHF.

The V and J genes are TRBV19 and TRBJ1-1, with D maybe TRBD1 (5 bases). The CDR3 extends over 15 amino acids. The germline V gene has CDR1 LNHDA and CDR2 SQIVND (reference sequence). The germline V and J ends were trimmed by 3 bases and 1 base, with 12 bases remaining between them. The CDR3 bases are TGTGCCAGTAGTATGGGGCAGGCCAGGAACACTGAAGCTTTCTTT. The encoded protein is CASSMGQARNTEAFF.

The sample holds one count of this clone. The chain is built from TRBV6-1 and TRBJ2-7; 8 nucleotides line up with TRBD1. V shed 6 bases and J 7 bases; nucleotides not matched to a gene: 14. Germline V CDR1 and CDR2: MNHNS, SASEGT. CDR3 size: 15 residues. The CDR3 sequence: CASRSDRERVYEQYF. CDR3 in DNA: TGTGCCAGCAGATCGGACAGGGAAAGAGTGTATGAGCAGTACTTC.

This chain uses TRBV5-4 with TRBJ2-1, with 9 bases that match TRBD1. The CDR3 is made up of 15 amino acids. Per germline, CDR1 SGHNT and CDR2 YYREEE (reference sequence). V shed 4 bases and J 0 bases; nucleotides not matched to a gene: 2. This chain's CDR3 is CASSLGQGSYNEQFF. The CDR3 DNA follows: TGTGCCAGCAGCCTGGGACAGGGCTCCTACAATGAGCAGTTCTTC. Full variable domain (remainder filled in from reference TRBV5-4 and TRBJ2-1): ETGVTQSPTHLIKTRGQQVTLRCSSQSGHNTVSWYQQALGQGPQFIFQYYREEENGRGNFPPRFSGLQFPNYSSELNVNALELDDSALYLCASSLGQGSYNEQFFGPGTRLTVL.

This rearrangement joins TRBV11-2 to TRBJ1-3; D is ambiguous. Between the trimmed V and J ends, which lost 5 bases and 9 bases, there was a span of 14 bases. Germline-derived CDR1 and CDR2 are SGHAT and FQNNGV. This CDR3 spans 13 amino acids. The CDR3 nucleotides read TGTGCCAGCAGCCCAGCGGGCAGAGGCACCATATATTTT. Translation gives CASSPAGRGTIYF.

The gene calls are TRBV19 and TRBJ2-2; TRBD2 matches at 8 bases. V shed 5 bases, J shed 0 bases, and the junction held 5 bases outside the gene matches. From germline, CDR1 is LNHDA and CDR2 SQIVND (reference sequence). This CDR3 has 16 residues. The CDR3 spells CASSVRLAPNTGELFF. The CDR3 DNA is TGTGCCAGTAGTGTCCGACTAGCGCCGAACACCGGGGAGCTGTTTTTT.

The chain recombines TRBV5-1 with TRBJ2-5, with 7 bases lining up with TRBD2. This CDR3 is built from 15 residues. Germline CDR1 reads SGHRS; CDR2 reads YFSETQ. With 1 base clipped from V and 4 bases from J, the junction kept 7 bases outside the gene matches. The CDR3 loop is CASSLTRDYPETQYF. The CDR3 DNA follows: TGCGCCAGCAGCTTGACCCGGGACTATCCAGAGACCCAGTACTTC.

CDR3 nucleotide sequence: TGTGCCAGCTCAGACAGGGGTGAAGCTTTCTTT. It is translated as CASSDRGEAFF. The chain recombines TRBV18 with TRBJ1-1; TRBD1 agrees at 8 bases. CDR3 length: 11 residues. J gave up 7 bases and V 5 bases, and 0 bases lay outside the gene matches. From germline, CDR1 is KGHSH and CDR2 LQKENI.

This chain connects TRBV28 to TRBJ2-7, with D unclear. Trimming shortened V by 2 bases and J by 2 bases, and 10 bases separated the two germline ends. This CDR3 contains 14 residues. From germline, CDR1 is MDHEN and CDR2 SYDVKM. CDR3 in DNA: TGTGCCAGCAGTTTAAGCAGGCCCCCCTACGAGCAGTACTTC. Amino acid sequence: CASSLSRPPYEQYF.

V and J are TRBV30 and TRBJ2-2; D is perhaps TRBD2 (5 bases). CDR3 size: 13 residues. Trimming took 2 bases from V and 4 from J, leaving 8 bases between them. The germline V gene encodes CDR1 GTSNPN and CDR2 SVGIG (reference sequence). As DNA, the CDR3 is TGTGCCTGGAGTATGGACTTCACCGGGGAGCTGTTTTTT. This sequence encodes CAWSMDFTGELFF.